Listed below are T cell receptor beta chains from one sample, sequenced in a study of cytomegalovirus exposure and HLA in healthy donors. The method was immunoSEQ multiplex PCR; TCRdb's version includes in-frame clones alone and lacks a portion of them. The sample yields 200,000 to 300,000 clones, around 86% seen once. The sequenced sample consisted of PBMCs. The receptor set was obtained from a woman in her twenties or thirties in good health and CMV-seropositive. The CDR3 runs from the conserved cysteine through the conserved F or W. The D gene is left open where the match is weak.

d_call,v_call,cdr3_length,cdr3_aa
-,TRBV6-1,15,CASSGTRQFAYGYTF
-,TRBV5-4,15,CASSFTTVMNTEAFF
-,TRBV27,15,CASSLLGTSNQPQHF
TRBD1,TRBV6-5,12,CASGQGDYGYTF
TRBD2,TRBV6-4,16,CASSRLAGDSYNEQFF
TRBD2,TRBV7-9,18,CASSLGLAGGNSYNEQFF
-,TRBV5-6,15,CASSRPGGYNYEQYF
-,TRBV19,13,CASSIDRSTEAFF
TRBD2,TRBV5-1,17,CASSPGVGTSGSNEQFF
TRBD2,TRBV30,15,CAWSVGLAGVETQYF
TRBD1,TRBV28,12,CASLDRVGEQYF
-,TRBV28,12,CASSSPYNEQFF
-,TRBV5-6,19,CASSLSPGQLDPSNYGYTF
TRBD1,TRBV5-1,15,CASSWGTGGDQPQHF
-,TRBV7-9,16,CASSLFLAGDTGELFF
TRBD2,TRBV5-1,15,CASSSLAVSTDTQYF
-,TRBV27,14,CASSPWADYVEAFF
TRBD1,TRBV29-1,11,CSHWQGAEAFF
-,TRBV9,16,CASSIQGASNTGELFF
-,TRBV18,13,CASSDNRDTEAFF
-,TRBV5-4,16,CASSLGGDREDQPQHF
-,TRBV9,15,CASSPRGISGNTIYF
TRBD2,TRBV4-1,15,CASTSRAGGPDTQYF
-,TRBV2,18,CASSVQAGIDLSYNEQFF
-,TRBV13,15,CASSPPSGSGYEQYF
-,TRBV2,13,CASSGQTQGIQYF
TRBD2,TRBV28,23,CASSGGVGRLAGEWPRDYNEQFF
-,TRBV30,15,CAWTVGEYSTDTQYF
-,TRBV9,14,CASSVVGAGNTIYF
TRBD1,TRBV28,15,CASNTDRGGSYEQYF
TRBD2,TRBV5-4,19,CASSLAGWTSGPWPGELFF
-,TRBV4-1,12,CASSQRGVEAFF
-,TRBV4-1,16,CASSQESGLYQETQYF